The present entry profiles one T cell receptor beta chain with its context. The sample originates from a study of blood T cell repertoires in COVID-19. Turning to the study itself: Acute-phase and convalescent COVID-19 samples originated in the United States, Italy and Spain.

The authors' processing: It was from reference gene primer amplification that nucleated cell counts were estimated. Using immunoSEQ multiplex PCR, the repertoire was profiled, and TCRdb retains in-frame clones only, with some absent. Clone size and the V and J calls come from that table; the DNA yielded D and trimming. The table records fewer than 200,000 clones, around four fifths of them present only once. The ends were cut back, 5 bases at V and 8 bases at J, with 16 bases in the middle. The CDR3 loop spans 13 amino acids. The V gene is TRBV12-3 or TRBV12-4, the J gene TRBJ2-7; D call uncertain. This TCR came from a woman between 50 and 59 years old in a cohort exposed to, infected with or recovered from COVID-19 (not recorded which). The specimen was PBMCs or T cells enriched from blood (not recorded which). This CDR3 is CASSATPYWQQYF. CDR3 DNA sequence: TGTGCCAGCAGTGCGACACCGTATTGGCAGCAGTACTTC.